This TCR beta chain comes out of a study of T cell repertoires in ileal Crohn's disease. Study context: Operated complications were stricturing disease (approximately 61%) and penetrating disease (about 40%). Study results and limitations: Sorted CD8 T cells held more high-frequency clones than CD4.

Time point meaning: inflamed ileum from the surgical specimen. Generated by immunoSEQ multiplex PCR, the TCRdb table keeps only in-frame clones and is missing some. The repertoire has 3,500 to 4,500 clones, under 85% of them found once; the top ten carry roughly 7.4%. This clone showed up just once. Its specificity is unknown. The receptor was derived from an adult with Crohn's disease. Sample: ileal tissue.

CDR3 bases: TGTGCCAGCAGCTCGAAGAAGGGGCACTACAATGAGCAGTTCTTC. Translation: CASSSKKGHYNEQFF. The chain combines TRBV11-2 with TRBJ2-1, with D maybe TRBD1 (5 bases). CDR3 length: 15 residues. V shed 4 bases and J shed 3 bases, with 13 bases lying between them. Germline V CDR1 and CDR2: SGHAT, FQNNGV.